A selection of T cell receptor beta chains follows, all from one sample in a study of blood T cells in healthy people across ages. TCRdb recomputed calls from the 5' RACE reads with MiXCR, one row per CDR3 protein. The sample has 1 million or so distinct CDR3 sequences; under 30% are singletons. This sample also appeared in a second study, on T cells of mothers and their children.

Sequenced: blood. The receptors shown here come from a girl under 10 years old in good health. Both conserved end residues are part of each CDR3. Fields, in order: D gene, CDR3 length, V gene, clone size, J gene, CDR3 DNA, CDR3 protein. D genes are given only for firm matches. Size is omitted from some rows. Given values are once, few, many or a class for expanded clones.

TRBD1,13,TRBV15,few,TRBJ1-4,TGTGCCACCGGACAGGGAATAAATGAAAAACTGTTTTTT,CATGQGINEKLFF
TRBD2,17,TRBV11-2,NA,TRBJ2-1,TGTGCCAGCAGGAAAGATAACCGGGACTACCAACTCAATGAGCAGTTCTTC,CASRKDNRDYQLNEQFF
NA,14,TRBV7-2,NA,TRBJ2-6,TGTGCCAGCAGCGGTCACCTAGGGGCCAACGTCCTGACTTTC,CASSGHLGANVLTF
TRBD1,16,TRBV3-1,few,TRBJ2-5,TGTGCCAGCAGCCCAGGGGACAGGGGAGAACAAGAGACCCAGTACTTC,CASSPGDRGEQETQYF
TRBD2,15,TRBV28,few,TRBJ2-7,TGTGCCAGCAGTTTAGCGGGACTAGGACCCTACGAGCAGTACTTC,CASSLAGLGPYEQYF
TRBD2,16,TRBV7-9,NA,TRBJ2-3,TGTGCCAGCAGCTTCCAGCGGCTAGCGGGGGGTAATACGCAGTATTTT,CASSFQRLAGGNTQYF
NA,18,TRBV12-3/TRBV12-4,NA,TRBJ2-6,NA,CASSLIARWGVGANVLAF
NA,15,TRBV12-3/TRBV12-4,NA,TRBJ2-3,TGTGCCAGCAGTTTTGAAGGGAAAGGCACAGATACGCAGTATTTT,CASSFEGKGTDTQYF
TRBD2,15,TRBV10-3,NA,TRBJ2-3,TGTGCCACCTCACTCCCTAGCGGGAGTTCAGATACGCAGTATTTT,CATSLPSGSSDTQYF
NA,13,TRBV19,few,TRBJ1-5,TGTGCCAGTAGTACGCAGTCCCGGGAGCCCCAGCATTTT,CASSTQSREPQHF
NA,11,TRBV6-5,few,TRBJ2-7,TGTGCCAGCCTCGGACCCTACGAGCAGTACTTC,CASLGPYEQYF
TRBD1,15,TRBV6-5,NA,TRBJ2-7,TGTGCCAGCTTAGGGTCAGGGGGAACACTGTACGAGCAGTACTTC,CASLGSGGTLYEQYF
NA,14,TRBV6-1,NA,TRBJ2-3,TGTGCCAGCAGTGAAGGCGGCCCCACAGATACGCAGTATTTT,CASSEGGPTDTQYF